A selection of T cell receptor beta chains follows, all from one sample in a study of CD8+CD57+ T cells in acquired aplastic anemia. TCRdb fed the reads into MiXCR, producing one record per CDR3 protein. The sample lists 150,000 to 200,000 distinct CDR3 sequences, 40% to 50% occurring once. The sequenced sample consisted of sorted CD4+, CD8+, or CD8+CD57+ T cells (not recorded which) from PBMCs. The receptors derive from a human donor with aplastic anemia. Each CDR3 is given with its conserved first and last residue. The order of the fields is J gene, V gene, clone size, CDR3 length, D gene, CDR3 DNA, CDR3 protein. D genes are given only for firm matches. Expanded clones are given a class, and other clones once, few, many or no size at all.

J: TRBJ2-1; V: TRBV7-8; size: many; length: 10; D: NA; DNA: TGTGCCAGCAGATACAATGAGCAGTTCTTC; CDR3: CASRYNEQFF
J: TRBJ1-2; V: TRBV6-1; size: NA; length: 13; D: NA; DNA: TGTGCCAGCAGTGAAGCGGGGCCCTATGGCTACACCTTC; CDR3: CASSEAGPYGYTF
J: TRBJ2-2; V: TRBV12-3/TRBV12-4; size: many; length: 15; D: TRBD1; DNA: TGTGCCAGCAGCTGGGGACAGGGTAACACCGGGGAGCTGTTTTTT; CDR3: CASSWGQGNTGELFF
J: TRBJ2-6; V: TRBV2; size: NA; length: 16; D: NA; DNA: TGTGCCAGCAGTGAAGGAGTAGGCAGGGAGACCAACGTCCTGACTTTC; CDR3: CASSEGVGRETNVLTF
J: TRBJ2-5; V: TRBV10-1; size: NA; length: 19; D: TRBD2; DNA: TGCGCCAGCAGTGAGTCGTACAGGGAGGGACTAGCGGGGCGAGAGACCCAGTACTTC; CDR3: CASSESYREGLAGRETQYF
J: TRBJ2-2; V: TRBV11-3; size: once; length: 14; D: NA; DNA: TGTGCCAGCAGATGGACGGAGAACACCGGGGAGCTGTTTTTT; CDR3: CASRWTENTGELFF
J: TRBJ2-3; V: TRBV5-4; size: once; length: 14; D: TRBD2; DNA: TGTGCCAGCAACTTTCTAGCGGCCCCAGATACGCAGTATTTT; CDR3: CASNFLAAPDTQYF
J: TRBJ1-2; V: TRBV29-1; size: NA; length: 12; D: NA; DNA: TGCAGCGTTACGACCGGGACTAGTGGCTACACCTTC; CDR3: CSVTTGTSGYTF
J: TRBJ1-2; V: TRBV10-3; size: many; length: 16; D: NA; DNA: TGTGCCAACGAGGAGGTCCGGGGTTTGTATTTCTATGGCTACACCTTC; CDR3: CANEEVRGLYFYGYTF
J: TRBJ2-7; V: TRBV2; size: NA; length: 13; D: NA; DNA: TGTGCCAGCAGTGAGGGGGCGTCCTACGAGCAGTACTTC; CDR3: CASSEGASYEQYF
J: TRBJ2-1; V: TRBV25-1; size: NA; length: 14; D: NA; DNA: TGTGCCAGCAGTGAATATAAGGGAAGCAATGAGCAGTTCTTC; CDR3: CASSEYKGSNEQFF
J: TRBJ2-7; V: TRBV11-2; size: few; length: 15; D: TRBD1; DNA: TGTGCCAGCAGCCCCCCCGGGACAGGCACCTACGAGCAGTACTTC; CDR3: CASSPPGTGTYEQYF
J: TRBJ1-1; V: TRBV9; size: many; length: 13; D: NA; DNA: TGTGCCAGCAGCCCGACGGGTGTAACTGAAGCTTTCTTT; CDR3: CASSPTGVTEAFF
J: TRBJ1-3; V: TRBV5-1; size: many; length: 15; D: NA; DNA: TGCGCCAGCAGCATAGGGGGTAGCTCTGGAAACACCATATATTTT; CDR3: CASSIGGSSGNTIYF
J: TRBJ1-1; V: TRBV11-2; size: NA; length: 13; D: NA; DNA: TGTGCCAGCAGCTCAGGGCAACGAACTGAAGCTTTCTTT; CDR3: CASSSGQRTEAFF
J: TRBJ2-5; V: TRBV20-1; size: few; length: 12; D: NA; DNA: TGCAGTGCTAGTCAGCCCCGACAGACCCAGTACTTC; CDR3: CSASQPRQTQYF
J: TRBJ1-2; V: TRBV6-1; size: few; length: 12; D: NA; DNA: TGTGCCAGCAGTGGCAATACCTATGGCTACACCTTC; CDR3: CASSGNTYGYTF
J: TRBJ1-2; V: TRBV2; size: many; length: 15; D: NA; DNA: TGTGCCAGCATAGGAGACAGGATACTTAACTATGGCTACACCTTC; CDR3: CASIGDRILNYGYTF
J: TRBJ1-2; V: TRBV6-5; size: few; length: 14; D: NA; DNA: TGTGCCAGCAACCCAGGGATTCACAGCTATGGCTACACCTTC; CDR3: CASNPGIHSYGYTF
J: TRBJ1-6; V: TRBV12-3/TRBV12-4; size: NA; length: 18; D: NA; DNA: TGTGCCAGCAGTTTTCCTTCTCACCCCAGCTCCTACAATTCACCCCTCCACTTT; CDR3: CASSFPSHPSSYNSPLHF
J: TRBJ2-2; V: TRBV7-9; size: many; length: 13; D: NA; DNA: TGTGCCAGCAGCCATCGGACCTACGGGGAGCTGTTTTTT; CDR3: CASSHRTYGELFF
J: TRBJ2-3; V: TRBV7-6; size: once; length: 13; D: NA; DNA: TGTGCCAGCAGCCCAAGTACAACAGATACGCAGTATTTT; CDR3: CASSPSTTDTQYF
J: TRBJ2-3; V: TRBV5-5; size: many; length: 18; D: TRBD2; DNA: TGTGCCAGCAGCTTCCGGACTAGCGGGGTCCTAAGCACAGATACGCAGTATTTT; CDR3: CASSFRTSGVLSTDTQYF
J: TRBJ2-7; V: TRBV20-1; size: NA; length: 14; D: TRBD1; DNA: TGCAGTGCCAGAAGGACAGGTATGACCAACGAGCAGTACTTC; CDR3: CSARRTGMTNEQYF
J: TRBJ1-2; V: TRBV7-9; size: many; length: 14; D: NA; DNA: TGTGCCAGCACCCGATCCCCGGATAACTATGGCTACACCTTC; CDR3: CASTRSPDNYGYTF
J: TRBJ2-7; V: TRBV9; size: NA; length: 15; D: TRBD2; DNA: TGTGCCAGCACCGAGGGGACTAGTTTTACCAACGAGCAGTACTTC; CDR3: CASTEGTSFTNEQYF
J: TRBJ2-7; V: TRBV11-2; size: many; length: 18; D: NA; DNA: TGTGCCAGCAGCTTAGGGGTGGTGGGGGCGGTCATCCCGTACGAGCAGTACTTC; CDR3: CASSLGVVGAVIPYEQYF
J: TRBJ1-5; V: TRBV19; size: many; length: 16; D: NA; DNA: TGTGCCAGTAGTTCGATCCCGGGGACACGTAATCAGCCCCAGCATTTT; CDR3: CASSSIPGTRNQPQHF
J: TRBJ1-5; V: TRBV10-1; size: many; length: 15; D: NA; DNA: TGCGCCAGCAGTGAAGAACAGATAAGCAATCAGCCCCAGCATTTT; CDR3: CASSEEQISNQPQHF
J: TRBJ2-3; V: TRBV12-3/TRBV12-4; size: many; length: 16; D: TRBD2; DNA: TGTGCCAGCAGTTTCGGGACTAGCGGGGGGGGAGATACGCAGTATTTT; CDR3: CASSFGTSGGGDTQYF
J: TRBJ2-5; V: TRBV7-4; size: once; length: 17; D: TRBD1; DNA: TGTGCCAGCAGCTTAGCGCTTCTGGGACAGGGGGTGGAGACCCAGTACTTC; CDR3: CASSLALLGQGVETQYF
J: TRBJ1-1; V: TRBV7-3; size: NA; length: 15; D: NA; DNA: TGTGGCAGCCGTTGGGGGGGCAACATGAACACTGAAGCTTTCTTT; CDR3: CGSRWGGNMNTEAFF